Shown below are 30 T cell receptor beta chains from a single sample sequenced in a study of T cells in Graves' hyperthyroidism and ophthalmopathy. Amplified TCR beta CDR3 regions derived from RNA transcripts. TCR CDR3 underwent first-round RT-PCR with the HTBI primer set. A single record per CDR3 protein comes from TCRdb applying MiXCR to the multiplex PCR reads. The repertoire holds approximately 700,000 distinct CDR3 sequences, 45% seen once, with less than 9% in the top ten. Sequencing was carried out using peripheral blood or thyroid tissue (not recorded which). These receptors came from an adult man with Graves' disease, either hyperthyroidism or ophthalmopathy (not recorded which).

The chain recombines TRBV7-9 with TRBJ1-1; D is unclear. The germline CDR1 and CDR2 sequences are SEHNR and FQNEAQ (reference sequence). The length of the CDR3 is 12 residues. Trimming shortened V by 8 bases and J by 1 base, and 8 bases separated the two germline ends. CDR3 sequence: CASGSANTEAFF. The DNA of the CDR3 is TGTGCCAGCGGGTCGGCGAACACTGAAGCTTTCTTT.

Turning to this clonotype: The final CDR3 position lacks the conserved phenylalanine or tryptophan, pointing to a likely read error. The DNA is left out, because the CDR3 cannot be placed on it with certainty; the CDR3 is given as TCRdb lists it. This chain joins TRBV4-1 and TRBJ1-1. The germline V gene encodes CDR1 MGHRA and CDR2 YSYEKL. A total of 8 residues make up the CDR3, ends included. The CDR3 sequence: CASSQVAL.

This chain joins TRBV20-1 and TRBJ2-3; weak D call: TRBD1 (5 bases). The CDR3 is 12 residues long. CDR1 is DFQATT, CDR2 SNEGSKA, per germline (reference sequence). Trimming removed 0 bases from V and 5 bases from J, with 6 bases in between. The CDR3 sequence is CSARDQGDTQYF. CDR3 bases: TGCAGTGCTAGAGATCAGGGAGATACGCAGTATTTT.

The CDR3 reads CASTGAGNQPQHF. Written as DNA, the CDR3 is TGTGCCAGCACAGGGGCAGGCAATCAGCCCCAGCATTTT. The genes are TRBV2 and TRBJ1-5; D perhaps matches TRBD1 (6 bases). Per germline, CDR1 SNHLY and CDR2 FYNNEI. The CDR3 sequence is 13 residues long. With 7 bases removed from V and 2 bases from J, the gap between germline ends came to 9 bases.

In regard to this clonotype: A much bigger clone sits one base away, suggesting this may be a read error. The chain links TRBV10-3 to TRBJ2-7; a possible D gene is TRBD2 (5 bases). The V gene lost 7 bases and the J gene lost 5 bases, with 15 bases spanning the gap. Germline-derived CDR1 and CDR2 are ENHRY and SYGVKD. CDR3 length: 13 amino acids. The CDR3, as DNA: TGTGCCATCATATCTAGCCGGGGTAACGAGCAGTACTTC. This encodes CAIISSRGNEQYF.

In regard to this clonotype: This may be a read error: a much more frequent sequence differs by one nucleotide. This chain uses TRBV11-2 with TRBJ1-5; D is unresolved. Trimming pared 1 base from V and 2 bases from J, leaving 12 bases between. Germline loops: CDR1 SGHAT, CDR2 FQNNGV. The CDR3 is 16 residues long. CDR3 residues: CASSLGTPDGNQPQHF. CDR3 nucleotides: TGTGCCAGCAGCTTAGGGACCCCGGACGGCAATCAGCCCCAGCATTTT.

This chain connects TRBV2 to TRBJ1-6, with D perhaps TRBD1 (6 bases). CDR1 and CDR2 (germline): SNHLY, FYNNEI. V was clipped by 8 bases and J by 7 bases, with 18 bases between them. The CDR3 length is 15 residues. The CDR3 DNA follows: TGTGCCAGCGTTGGGGCAACAGGGTCCAATTCACCCCTCCACTTT. Its translation: CASVGATGSNSPLHF.

The table lists this clonotype with a few counts. The junction shows a germline mismatch at one end, possibly a read error. The chain employs TRBV7-2 and TRBJ1-5, with D possibly matching TRBD1 (5 bases). The CDR3 has 15 residues. Germline lookup yields CDR1 SGHTA and CDR2 FQGNSA. CDR3 loop: CASNLGRGSNQPQHF. The CDR3 DNA reads as TGTGCCAGCAACTTAGGCCGGGGCAGCAATCAGCCCCAGCATTTT.

The V and J genes are TRBV2 and TRBJ2-7; maybe TRBD2 (5 bases). CDR1 is SNHLY and CDR2 is FYNNEI in the germline V gene. Trimming took 5 bases from V and 7 from J, leaving 12 bases between them. CDR3 length: 12 amino acids. The CDR3 DNA follows: TGTGCCAGCAGTTTAGGTCCGGGAGAGCAGTACTTC. It specifies CASSLGPGEQYF.

There are a few counts of this clonotype. This rearrangement joins TRBV20-1 to TRBJ1-1; D remains ambiguous. There are 15 residues in the CDR3. Trimming stripped 6 bases from V and 10 bases from J, with 27 bases between. Looked up from germline, CDR1 is DFQATT and CDR2 is SNEGSKA (reference sequence). The chain's CDR3 is CSAAQSGTLKVPAFF. The CDR3 DNA reads as TGCAGTGCCGCCCAATCGGGCACGCTGAAGGTGCCAGCTTTCTTT.

This clonotype was recorded a few times. This chain connects TRBV7-9 to TRBJ1-5; D is unresolved. The CDR3 contains 15 residues. V was cut by 6 bases and J by 3 bases, with 15 bases left in between. Germline CDR1 reads SEHNR; CDR2 reads FQNEAQ (reference sequence). CDR3 amino acids: CASSYSTGINQPQHF. In DNA, the CDR3 is TGTGCCAGCAGTTACTCGACCGGGATCAATCAGCCCCAGCATTTT. Filled out from reference TRBV7-9 and TRBJ1-5, the complete variable domain reads DTGVSQNPRHKITKRGQNVTFRCDPISEHNRLYWYRQTLGQGPEFLTYFQNEAQLEKSRLLSDRFSAERPKGSFSTLEIQRTEQGDSAMYLCASSYSTGINQPQHFGDGTRLSIL.

This clonotype was detected ten times or more. V gene TRBV7-6 combines with J gene TRBJ1-1; 7 positions agree with TRBD1. CDR3 size: 15 residues. V shed 4 bases and J 3 bases; nucleotides not matched to a gene: 8. In germline, CDR1 is SGHVS, CDR2 FNYEAQ. The CDR3 is CASSSSGGRDTEAFF. The CDR3, as DNA: TGTGCCAGCAGCTCGTCAGGGGGGCGGGACACTGAAGCTTTCTTT.

The chain carries TRBV10-3 and TRBJ1-5; the D is unclear. V was cut by 3 bases and J by 5 bases, with 14 bases left in between. The CDR3 is made up of 15 amino acids. The V gene's germline CDR1 is ENHRY and CDR2 SYGVKD. CDR3 DNA sequence: TGTGCCATCAGTGATGGGCGGGCCCCGGATCAGCCCCAGCATTTT. This codes for CAISDGRAPDQPQHF.

V and J are TRBV12-3 or TRBV12-4 and TRBJ1-6; TRBD1 agrees at 7 bases. V lost 6 bases to trimming and J lost 13 bases; unmatched junction nucleotides: 12. There are 14 residues in the CDR3. For the CDR3, the DNA is TGTGCCAGCAGACGGGACAGCCGCTGGGGGCCCCTCCACTTT. Amino acid sequence: CASRRDSRWGPLHF.

This clonotype has at least ten counts. The chain recombines TRBV2 with TRBJ1-4; D gene ambiguous. This CDR3 has 13 amino acids. V was shortened by 6 bases and J by 2 bases, with 7 bases between the two germline ends. Germline lookup yields CDR1 SNHLY and CDR2 FYNNEI. As DNA, the CDR3 is TGTGCCAGCAGGGACGGCACTAATGAAAAACTGTTTTTT. It is translated as CASRDGTNEKLFF.

The chain recombines TRBV25-1 with TRBJ2-7; 8 positions agree with TRBD1. This CDR3 spans 15 amino acids. V shed 6 bases and J 3 bases; nucleotides not matched to a gene: 10. Per the germline V gene, CDR1 is MGHDK and CDR2 is SYGVNS. CDR3 region: CASSHGTGPDYEQYF. In DNA, the CDR3 is TGTGCCAGCAGCCACGGGACAGGCCCAGACTACGAGCAGTACTTC.

This clonotype has at least ten counts. V and J are TRBV7-6 and TRBJ1-5, with D hard to call. The germline gives CDR1 SGHVS, CDR2 FNYEAQ. Trimming removed 3 bases from V and 5 bases from J, with 11 bases in between. The CDR3 has 14 residues. CDR3 amino acids: CASSFWQIYQPQHF. The CDR3 region has the DNA TGTGCCAGCAGCTTCTGGCAGATCTATCAGCCCCAGCATTTT.

This clonotype has a count of ten or more. The chain employs TRBV20-1 and TRBJ2-7; D gene uncertain. With 2 bases removed from V and 6 bases from J, the gap between germline ends came to 8 bases. This CDR3 is 11 amino acids long. The V gene's germline CDR1 is DFQATT and CDR2 SNEGSKA (reference sequence). This CDR3 is CSARSLVEQYF. In DNA, the CDR3 is TGCAGTGCTAGAAGCTTGGTCGAGCAGTACTTC.

In this sample, this clonotype turned up many times. The chain is built from TRBV7-9 and TRBJ1-2; D gene unclear. Trimming removed 0 bases from V and 0 bases from J, with 8 bases in between. Per germline, CDR1 SEHNR and CDR2 FQNEAQ (reference sequence). There are 15 residues in the CDR3. The CDR3 here is CASSLAGTANYGYTF. The CDR3 DNA reads TGTGCCAGCAGCTTAGCTGGTACAGCTAACTATGGCTACACCTTC.

This clonotype was observed many times. The chain links TRBV29-1 to TRBJ1-1, with D unresolved. The CDR3 covers 11 residues. Germline V CDR1 and CDR2: SQVTM, ANQGSEA. Between the trimmed V and J ends, which lost 4 bases and 10 bases, there was a span of 13 bases. The CDR3 sequence: CSVGNWRGAFF. The CDR3 region has the DNA TGCAGCGTTGGTAACTGGAGAGGAGCTTTCTTT.

With regard to this clonotype: This may be a read error: a much more frequent sequence differs by one nucleotide. The chain couples TRBV20-1 to TRBJ1-1; D uncertain. CDR1 and CDR2 from the germline V gene are DFQATT and SNEGSKA (reference sequence). CDR3 length: 15 amino acids. With 2 bases removed from V and 1 base from J, the gap between germline ends came to 14 bases. The CDR3 loop is CSARRSGLKNTEAFF. In DNA, the CDR3 is TGCAGTGCTAGACGGTCCGGACTTAAGAACACTGAAGCTTTCTTT.

The rearrangement links TRBV2 to TRBJ1-5; D is possibly TRBD1 (5 bases). The ends were cut back, 2 bases at V and 0 bases at J, with 11 bases in the middle. The CDR3 sequence is 16 residues long. Germline values: CDR1 SNHLY, CDR2 FYNNEI. The CDR3, as DNA: TGTGCCAGCAGTGAATTGCCAGGGTATAGCAATCAGCCCCAGCATTTT. This encodes CASSELPGYSNQPQHF.

In this sample, this clonotype turned up many times. The V call is TRBV10-3, the J call TRBJ1-1; 9 nucleotides align to TRBD1. This CDR3 is 14 amino acids long. CDR1 and CDR2 (germline): ENHRY, SYGVKD. Trimming at V came to 8 bases and at J to 5 bases, leaving 9 bases not matched to a gene. DNA of the CDR3: TGTGCCATCGGGGAGACAGGGGGAGGAACTGAAGCTTTCTTT. Its translation: CAIGETGGGTEAFF.

A word on this clonotype: At one end, the junction sequence differs from germline, possibly due to a read error. The chain is built from TRBV24-1 and TRBJ1-5, with D possibly TRBD1 on 6 matching bases. The CDR3 is 14 residues long. CDR1 and CDR2 from the germline V gene are KGHDR and SFDVKD. The chain's CDR3 is CASSSRTANQPQHF. CDR3 coding DNA: TGTGCCAGCAGTTCTCGGACAGCTAATCAGCCCCAGCATTTT.

The chain recombines TRBV2 with TRBJ1-1; 9 positions match TRBD1. The V segment lost 7 bases and the J segment 4 bases; nucleotides outside the gene matches: 7. Germline CDR1 is SNHLY and CDR2 is FYNNEI. The CDR3 is 14 amino acids. CDR3 residues: CASKQGAEGTEAFF. The CDR3 DNA is TGTGCCAGCAAACAGGGGGCGGAGGGCACTGAAGCTTTCTTT.

This clonotype turned up a few times. CDR3 amino acids: CASSHGGTSGGQQYF. The CDR3 DNA reads as TGTGCCAGCAGCCACGGGGGGACTAGCGGGGGCCAGCAGTACTTC. This rearrangement joins TRBV7-2 to TRBJ2-5, with 14 bases lining up with TRBD2. In germline, CDR1 is SGHTA, CDR2 FQGNSA. V gave up 5 bases and J gave up 11 bases; unmatched junction bases: 10. The CDR3 extends over 15 amino acids.

The rearrangement joins TRBV25-1 to TRBJ1-2, with 9 bases identical to TRBD1. Germline V gene lookup returns CDR1 MGHDK and CDR2 SYGVNS. Trimming at V came to 5 bases and at J to 2 bases, leaving 0 bases not matched to a gene. The CDR3 runs to 13 residues. CDR3 sequence reads: CASSTGGNYGYTF. The CDR3 nucleotides are TGTGCCAGCAGTACAGGGGGCAACTATGGCTACACCTTC.

CDR3 protein: CSAPASDKRRNTEAFF. The CDR3 DNA is TGCAGTGCGCCAGCTAGCGACAAGCGGAGAAACACTGAAGCTTTCTTT. The chain employs TRBV20-1 and TRBJ1-1; D ambiguous. CDR3 size: 16 residues. Trimming removed 6 bases at V and 2 bases at J, with 22 bases between. Germline V lookup: CDR1 DFQATT, CDR2 SNEGSKA (reference sequence).

This clonotype was detected once. This rearrangement joins TRBV7-8 to TRBJ1-5; D is unclear. Germline loops: CDR1 SGHVS, CDR2 FQNEAQ. The length of the CDR3 is 13 residues. The CDR3: CASIRGHPQPQHF. The DNA of the CDR3 is TGTGCTAGTATACGGGGTCATCCTCAGCCCCAGCATTTT.

With respect to this clonotype: This could be a read error, since a much larger clone is one nucleotide away. The genes are TRBV2 and TRBJ2-6; 15 bases map to TRBD2. The germline V gene has CDR1 SNHLY and CDR2 FYNNEI. With 7 bases clipped from V and 1 base from J, the junction kept 2 bases outside the gene matches. This CDR3 is built from 17 residues. The CDR3 DNA reads TGTGCCAGCAAAGGACTAGCGGGGGGGTCTGGGGCCAACGTCCTGACTTTC. Protein sequence: CASKGLAGGSGANVLTF.